The 10 T cell receptor beta chains below all came from one sample that was sequenced in a study of blood T cell repertoires in COVID-19. Sequenced by immunoSEQ multiplex PCR; TCRdb stores in-frame clones only, minus some. The sample shows about 180,000 clones, roughly 88% of them seen only once. Sequencing input: PBMCs or T cells enriched from blood (not recorded which). The receptors originated from a man aged 45-65 years who had recovered from COVID-19.

This clone was picked up one time. This rearrangement joins TRBV27 to TRBJ2-4, with 7 bases lining up with TRBD2. CDR1 and CDR2 (germline): MNHEY, SMNVEV (reference sequence). Trimming at V came to 3 bases and at J to 6 bases, leaving 11 bases not matched to a gene. The CDR3 totals 16 residues. In DNA, the CDR3 is TGTGCCAGCAGTTTCAATTTGATTGGCGGGGGAAACATTCAGTACTTC. This gives the protein CASSFNLIGGGNIQYF.

The chain combines TRBV6-5 with TRBJ2-7, with a weak D call TRBD1 (5 bases). V was trimmed by 0 bases and J by 2 bases, leaving 11 bases between them. CDR3 length: 15 residues. Germline V lookup: CDR1 MNHEY, CDR2 SVGAGI. CDR3 protein: CASSYSTGRTYEQYF. The CDR3 bases are TGTGCCAGCAGTTACTCAACAGGTCGGACCTACGAGCAGTACTTC.

Notes on this clone: Other DNA sequences from this sample encode an identical CDR3 as well. The chain couples TRBV28 to TRBJ1-5; 7 nucleotides agree with TRBD1. J gave up 4 bases and V 3 bases, and 3 bases lay outside the gene matches. CDR1 and CDR2 (germline): MDHEN, SYDVKM. The CDR3 totals 14 residues. CDR3 sequence: CASSLTGNNQPQHF. The CDR3 coding sequence is TGTGCCAGCAGTTTGACAGGGAATAATCAGCCCCAGCATTTT. Filled out from reference TRBV28 and TRBJ1-5, the complete variable domain reads DVKVTQSSRYLVKRTGEKVFLECVQDMDHENMFWYRQDPGLGLRLIYFSYDVKMKEKGDIPEGYSVSREKKERFSLILESASTNQTSMYLCASSLTGNNQPQHFGDGTRLSIL.

The rearrangement joins TRBV30 to TRBJ2-7; 13 positions match TRBD2. This CDR3 spans 14 amino acids. CDR1 and CDR2 (germline): GTSNPN, SVGIG (reference sequence). After removal of 3 bases from V and 2 bases from J, the junction contained 1 base not matched to a gene. The CDR3 loop reads CAWRGTSGAYEQYF. The CDR3 DNA follows: TGTGCCTGGAGGGGGACTAGCGGGGCCTACGAGCAGTACTTC.

The chain has TRBV27 and TRBJ1-6, with 9 positions matching TRBD1. J was trimmed by 7 bases and V by 6 bases; bases with no gene match: 4. Germline CDR1 reads MNHEY; CDR2 reads SMNVEV (reference sequence). The CDR3 length is 14 residues. CDR3 DNA sequence: TGTGCCAGCAGGGGGACAGGGCAGAATTCACCCCTCCACTTT. Its translation is CASRGTGQNSPLHF.

V is TRBV2 and J is TRBJ1-2; perhaps TRBD1 as D (5 bases). Trimming removed 0 bases at V and 4 bases at J, with 12 bases between. CDR1 is SNHLY and CDR2 is FYNNEI in the germline V gene. There are 15 residues in the CDR3. CDR3 residues: CASSEAGRAGYGYTF. In nucleotides, the CDR3 is TGTGCCAGCAGTGAAGCAGGCAGGGCAGGCTATGGCTACACCTTC. Looking up the rest from reference TRBV2 and TRBJ1-2 gives the full variable domain: EPEVTQTPSHQVTQMGQEVILRCVPISNHLYFYWYRQILGQKVEFLVSFYNNEISEKSEIFDDQFSVERPDGSNFTLKIRSTKLEDSAMYFCASSEAGRAGYGYTFGSGTRLTVV.

The V call is TRBV4-2, the J call TRBJ1-4; 11 bases are a match to TRBD1. The V segment lost 2 bases and the J segment 0 bases; nucleotides outside the gene matches: 2. Germline V lookup: CDR1 LGHNA, CDR2 YNFKEQ. This CDR3 contains 17 residues. In DNA, the CDR3 is TGTGCCAGCAGCCAACCGGGACAGGGGGCAACTAATGAAAAACTGTTTTTT. Translating it yields CASSQPGQGATNEKLFF.

The rearrangement uses TRBV5-6 and TRBJ1-5; D is possibly TRBD1 (6 bases). The germline CDR1 and CDR2 sequences are SGHDT and YYEEEE. This CDR3 is built from 16 residues. V lost 4 bases to trimming and J lost 1 base, with 15 bases between them. CDR3 DNA: TGTGCCAGCAGCACGAGGTCACAGGGAAGCAATCAGCCCCAGCATTTT. Its translation: CASSTRSQGSNQPQHF. Based on the CDR3 plus reference TRBV5-6 and TRBJ1-5, the full variable domain is DAGVTQSPTHLIKTRGQQVTLRCSPKSGHDTVSWYQQALGQGPQFIFQYYEEEERQRGNFPDRFSGHQFPNYSSELNVNALLLGDSALYLCASSTRSQGSNQPQHFGDGTRLSIL.

J is TRBJ1-6 and V is TRBV6-5, with D possibly TRBD1 on 6 matching bases. Trimming removed 6 bases at V and 9 bases at J, with 15 bases between. The CDR3 is 14 amino acids. Germline CDR1 and CDR2: MNHEY and SVGAGI. The DNA of the CDR3 is TGTGCCAGCAGGGGGGACACCTACCTTTCACCCCTCCACTTT. Translated: CASRGDTYLSPLHF.

This chain joins TRBV3-1 (or the pseudogene TRBV3-2) and TRBJ1-2; no clear D. CDR1 and CDR2 from the germline V gene are LGHDT and YNNKEL (reference sequence). Trimming cost V 1 base and J 5 bases, with 5 bases left between them. The CDR3 length is 12 residues. The CDR3 nucleotides are TGTGCCAGCAGCCAAGCTCGTTATGGCTACACCTTC. This codes for CASSQARYGYTF.